This T cell receptor (beta chain) is from a study of blood T cell repertoires in COVID-19. TCRdb's table, derived via immunoSEQ multiplex PCR, lists solely in-frame clones and lacks some. The data show around 340,000 clones, 88% seen once. Per germline, CDR1 MDHEN and CDR2 SYDVKM. CDR3 length: 14 residues. V was shortened by 10 bases and J by 2 bases, with 17 bases between the two germline ends. A case of COVID-19 had been met by exposed participants within 2 weeks before study entry. The receptor's source is a woman in her thirties who had been exposed to COVID-19. Specimen: PBMCs or T cells enriched from blood (not recorded which). The V gene is TRBV28, the J gene TRBJ2-5; weak D call: TRBD1 (6 bases). Here the CDR3 DNA reads TGTGCCACCATGGGGGACACAAAACAAGAGACCCAGTACTTC. The encoded protein is CATMGDTKQETQYF. Together with reference TRBV28 and TRBJ2-5, the CDR3 gives the full variable domain: DVKVTQSSRYLVKRTGEKVFLECVQDMDHENMFWYRQDPGLGLRLIYFSYDVKMKEKGDIPEGYSVSREKKERFSLILESASTNQTSMYLCATMGDTKQETQYFGPGTRLLVL.